This TCR beta chain is from a study of T cells after posttransplantation cyclophosphamide. This clone was counted ten times or more. What it recognizes is unknown. Germline-derived CDR1 and CDR2 are SGHNT and YYREEE (reference sequence). V was clipped by 5 bases and J by 6 bases, with 14 bases between them. The CDR3 length is 14 residues. Sequencing was performed with immunoSEQ multiplex PCR; in TCRdb, only in-frame clones are kept and a portion is missing. The sample gives 40,000 to 60,000 clones, none seen only once, and the top ten clones hold 2% to 2.5%. General study points: After PTCy, TRB diversity resembled that of CNI/methotrexate controls. Donor CD8+ memory clones often dominated recipient blood repertoires at later times. TRB overlap between skin or GI tissue T cells and blood was limited.

The origin of this receptor is a man aged 35 to 55 in good health, CMV-negative, and a related stem cell transplant donor. The chain combines TRBV5-4 with TRBJ1-4, with D perhaps TRBD1 (5 bases). Source material: PBMCs. This chain's CDR3 is CASREGRADEKLFF. The CDR3 DNA sequence: TGTGCCAGCAGGGAGGGGAGAGCTGATGAAAAACTGTTTTTT.